The next 14 T cell receptor beta chains were all read from a single sample in a study of blood T cells in healthy people across ages. Using a J-beta primer mix together with a sample-barcoded 5' primer, a second PCR was run for roughly 6 to 12 cycles. TCRdb itself ran the 5' RACE reads through MiXCR, one entry per CDR3 protein. This table holds 1,500,000 or so distinct CDR3 sequences, 35% to 45% found once. The sample consisted of blood. These receptors were obtained from a woman aged 18-29 years in good health.

This clonotype was counted only a few times. The gene calls are TRBV7-2 and TRBJ2-7; 9 nucleotides line up with TRBD2. CDR1 and CDR2 (germline): SGHTA, FQGNSA. The CDR3 loop spans 14 amino acids. V lost 5 bases to trimming and J lost 3 bases; unmatched junction nucleotides: 5. Here the CDR3 reads CASSPTSGYYEQYF. CDR3 coding DNA: TGTGCCAGCAGCCCAACTAGCGGGTACTACGAGCAGTACTTC.

As regards this clonotype: The germline gene is not matched at one end of the junction; a read error may be the cause. The chain employs TRBV13 and TRBJ1-6; D perhaps matches TRBD1 (5 bases). Germline V gene lookup returns CDR1 PRHDT and CDR2 FYEKMQ (reference sequence). This CDR3 spans 14 amino acids. The DNA for the CDR3 is TGTGCCAGCGGGGTGGGGACCTTCAATTCACTCCTCCACTTT. Protein sequence: CASGVGTFNSLLHF.

J is TRBJ2-1 and V is TRBV27; 7 bases match TRBD1. With V trimmed by 8 bases and J by 6 bases, 10 bases remained unmatched. The germline CDR1 and CDR2 sequences are MNHEY and SMNVEV (reference sequence). This CDR3 has 14 amino acids. The CDR3 loop reads CASSDRNSFNEQFF. CDR3 coding DNA: TGTGCCAGCTCGGACAGGAATAGTTTCAATGAGCAGTTCTTC.

The rearrangement joins TRBV2 to TRBJ2-4; 12 bases are shared with TRBD2. The CDR3 has 12 amino acids. Losses at the gene ends were 10 bases for V and 13 bases for J; bases not matched to a gene: 8. Germline-derived CDR1 and CDR2 are SNHLY and FYNNEI. The DNA of the CDR3 is TGTGCCACGCTAGCGGGAGGGATGGCGCAGTACTTC. Protein sequence: CATLAGGMAQYF.

The chain has TRBV9 and TRBJ2-1, with D tentatively TRBD2 (6 bases). Trimming stripped 2 bases from V and 8 bases from J, with 17 bases between. The CDR3 extends over 15 amino acids. Germline V gene lookup returns CDR1 SGDLS and CDR2 YYNGEE. The chain's CDR3 is CASSVGGSGVYEQFF. DNA for the CDR3: TGTGCCAGCAGCGTCGGAGGGAGCGGAGTCTATGAGCAGTTCTTC.

In this sample, this clonotype turned up a few times. CDR3 DNA sequence: TGTGCCAGCAGCCAAGTTCAGATCTACGAGCAGTACTTC. Residues: CASSQVQIYEQYF. This rearrangement joins TRBV14 to TRBJ2-7; D not certain. V lost 1 base, J lost 3 bases, and 7 bases lay in between. CDR1 is SGHDN, CDR2 FVKESK, per germline. The CDR3 is made up of 13 amino acids.

V and J are TRBV6-5 and TRBJ1-2; D unresolved. The CDR3 sequence is 13 residues long. Germline V gives CDR1 MNHEY, CDR2 SVGAGI. V dropped 7 bases and J dropped 8 bases, with 17 bases sitting between them. The CDR3 DNA follows: TGTGCCAGCAACCAGGCGGGGTTTTACGGCTACACCTTC. Translation gives CASNQAGFYGYTF.

The CDR3 region has the DNA TGTGCCAGCAGCTTAGACTCAATCGGACTAGCTGGCGGGGAGCTGTTTTTT. Its protein product is CASSLDSIGLAGGELFF. The gene calls are TRBV7-6 and TRBJ2-2, with 8 bases that match TRBD2. Trimming removed 1 base from V and 7 bases from J; junction bases left unmatched: 11. The CDR3 covers 17 residues. CDR1 is SGHVS and CDR2 is FNYEAQ in the germline V gene.

This clonotype was detected only once. The germline gene is not matched at one end of the junction; a read error may be the cause. The gene calls are TRBV24-1 and TRBJ2-1; 16 positions match TRBD2. CDR3 length: 17 amino acids. Germline V gene lookup returns CDR1 KGHDR and CDR2 SFDVKD. Here the CDR3 reads CATGEAGLAGGPPEQFF. The CDR3 DNA reads TGTGCCACCGGTGAGGCGGGACTAGCGGGAGGGCCTCCTGAGCAGTTCTTC.

The CDR3 nucleotides read TGTGCCAGCTCACCGGCGGACAGACCCTACGAGCAGTACTTC. Amino acid sequence: CASSPADRPYEQYF. The chain couples TRBV18 to TRBJ2-7, with D possibly being TRBD1 (6 bases). V shed 3 bases and J shed 2 bases, with 11 bases lying between them. This CDR3 is built from 14 residues. Germline V gene sequence: CDR1 KGHSH, CDR2 LQKENI.

V usage is TRBV15 and J usage is TRBJ2-1, with D perhaps matching TRBD2 (6 bases). The CDR3 contains 13 residues. Trimming cost V 6 bases and J 4 bases, with 10 bases left between them. The V gene's germline CDR1 is LNHNV and CDR2 YYDKDF (reference sequence). The chain's CDR3 is CATSLASYNEQFF. The CDR3 DNA sequence: TGTGCCACCAGTCTAGCGAGTTACAATGAGCAGTTCTTC.

This clonotype has more than one count but fewer than ten. The chain joins TRBV7-2 to TRBJ1-1; D gene uncertain. This CDR3 has 14 amino acids. The V and J ends lost 0 bases and 1 base respectively, with 6 bases between them. Germline V gene sequence: CDR1 SGHTA, CDR2 FQGNSA. DNA of the CDR3: TGTGCCAGCAGCTTAGCAGTCGCGAACACTGAAGCTTTCTTT. It encodes CASSLAVANTEAFF.

The table lists this clonotype with a few counts. In nucleotides, the CDR3 is TGCAGCGGTGGGAACCCCTACGAGCAGTACTTC. It translates to CSGGNPYEQYF. V is TRBV29-1 and J is TRBJ2-7; D gene uncertain. The V and J ends lost 7 bases and 2 bases respectively, with 9 bases between them. Germline V lookup: CDR1 SQVTM, CDR2 ANQGSEA. The CDR3 extends over 11 amino acids.

The rearrangement uses TRBV7-3 and TRBJ2-2; 11 bases align to TRBD1. The ends lost 4 bases at V and 0 bases at J; junction bases unmatched: 4. Germline-derived CDR1 and CDR2 are SGHTA and FQGTGA. The CDR3 spans 17 residues. CDR3 in DNA: TGTGCCAGCAGCTCCCGGACAGGGGGCGCGAACACCGGGGAGCTGTTTTTT. Translating gives CASSSRTGGANTGELFF. The complete variable domain, with remaining parts taken from reference TRBV7-3 and TRBJ2-2, reads GAGVSQTPSNKVTEKGKYVELRCDPISGHTALYWYRQSLGQGPEFLIYFQGTGAADDSGLPNDRFFAVRPEGSVSTLKIQRTERGDSAVYLCASSSRTGGANTGELFFGEGSRLTVL.